Listed below are T cell receptor beta chains from one sample, sequenced in a study of shared clonotypes between healthy human individuals. This table comes from immunoSEQ multiplex PCR, and its TCRdb copy is limited to in-frame clones, with some not included. The sample has 450,000 to 500,000 clones, more than 65% seen once. The sample consisted of PBMCs. Every receptor here comes from a middle-aged woman in good health. Some clones in this sample may be carry-over from other donors' samples. CDR3s include the opening cysteine and the closing phenylalanine or tryptophan. A D gene is named only where the DNA matches it firmly. Clone size, where shown, is once, few, many, or a class for clones that have expanded.

>-|TRBJ1-1|-|TRBV30
CAWSESIPKAFF
TGTGCCTGGAGTGAGTCGATACCCAAAGCTTTCTTT
>-|TRBJ2-6|-|TRBV15
CATSGARGRGGANVLTF
TGTGCCACCAGCGGAGCTCGGGGGCGAGGAGGGGCCAACGTCCTGACTTTC
>TRBD2|TRBJ2-1|-|TRBV7-7
CASSPGRDYNEQFF
TGTGCTAGCAGCCCCGGGAGGGACTACAATGAGCAGTTCTTC
>-|TRBJ2-7|-|TRBV19
CASSMRLSSYEQYF
TGTGCCAGTAGTATGCGTCTCAGCTCCTACGAGCAGTACTTC
>TRBD1|TRBJ2-5|once|TRBV5-1
CASSNGQGGGETQYF
TGCGCCAGCAGCAACGGACAGGGGGGAGGTGAGACCCAGTACTTC
>-|TRBJ2-7|-|TRBV30
CAWSVTPLSSEQYF
TGTGCCTGGAGTGTTACCCCTCTCTCGAGCGAGCAGTACTTC
>-|TRBJ2-7|once|TRBV29-1
CSVMGGEQYF
TGCAGCGTGATGGGGGGAGAGCAGTACTTC
>-|TRBJ2-3|-|TRBV27
CASSLSWQNTDTQYF
TGTGCCAGCAGTTTATCTTGGCAGAACACAGATACGCAGTATTTT
>-|TRBJ1-5|-|TRBV18
CASSPDGGRGQPQHF
TGTGCCAGCTCACCGGACGGCGGACGGGGACAGCCCCAGCATTTT
>TRBD1|TRBJ1-1|-|TRBV28
CASSLWDREGEAFF
TGTGCCAGCAGTTTATGGGACAGGGAGGGTGAAGCTTTCTTT
>-|TRBJ1-5|-|TRBV7-1
CASSLGANSNQPQHF
TGTGCCAGCAGCTTAGGGGCAAATAGCAATCAGCCCCAGCATTTT
>-|TRBJ2-5|-|TRBV10-3
CAISEGSGAQETQYF
TGTGCCATCAGTGAGGGGAGCGGAGCCCAAGAGACCCAGTACTTC
>-|TRBJ1-2|-|TRBV27
CASSLSQGCYCYTF
TGTGCCAGCAGTTTAAGTCAGGGCTGCTATTGCTACACCTTC
>-|TRBJ1-1|-|TRBV19
CASSISRNTEAFF
TGTGCCAGTAGTATATCGAGGAACACTGAAGCTTTCTTT
>-|TRBJ2-2|-|TRBV11-2
CASSPTAGAFKPGELFF
TGTGCCAGCAGCCCCACCGCAGGGGCTTTTAAACCCGGGGAGCTGTTTTTT
>TRBD2|TRBJ2-2|-|TRBV7-3
CASRRSGSRTGELFF
TGTGCCAGCAGACGCAGCGGGAGCCGGACCGGGGAGCTGTTTTTT
>TRBD2|TRBJ2-1|-|TRBV6-4
CASSVSSGSIGEQFF
TGTGCCAGCAGTGTCTCTAGCGGGAGCATCGGTGAGCAGTTCTTC
>-|TRBJ2-7|-|TRBV5-4
CASRVDIAASSYEQYF
TGTGCCAGCAGGGTTGACATAGCAGCCTCATCCTACGAGCAGTACTTC
>TRBD2|TRBJ2-5|-|TRBV10-2
CASSEVAGVGQETQYF
TGCGCCAGCAGTGAGGTAGCGGGTGTGGGTCAAGAGACCCAGTACTTC
>-|TRBJ2-2|-|TRBV27
CAPASAKSTVGELFF
TGTGCCCCCGCTAGCGCAAAGAGCACCGTGGGGGAGCTGTTTTTT
>TRBD1|TRBJ2-5|-|TRBV7-2
CASSLGPGTGQETQYF
TGTGCCAGCAGCTTAGGGCCCGGGACAGGGCAAGAGACCCAGTACTTC
>-|TRBJ1-5|-|TRBV7-2
CASSLNSGGQPQHF
TGTGCCAGCAGCTTGAACAGCGGGGGTCAGCCCCAGCATTTT
>-|TRBJ2-5|-|TRBV5-4
CASSFGETQYF
TGTGCCAGCAGCTTCGGAGAGACCCAGTACTTC
>TRBD2|TRBJ2-7|-|TRBV5-1
CASSSSGGPSYEQYF
TGCGCCAGCAGCTCAAGCGGGGGGCCCTCCTACGAGCAGTACTTC
>TRBD2|TRBJ2-1|-|TRBV9
CASSVATSGSSYNEQFF
TGTGCCAGCAGCGTAGCTACTAGCGGGAGCTCCTACAATGAGCAGTTCTTC
>-|TRBJ1-4|many|TRBV6-6
CASGPYEKLFF
TGTGCCAGCGGACCCTATGAAAAACTGTTTTTT
>-|TRBJ2-7|-|TRBV29-1
CSVETHSSEQYF
TGCAGCGTTGAGACCCATTCCTCCGAGCAGTACTTC
>TRBD1|TRBJ2-7|-|TRBV6-1
CASSEPTGPSYEQYF
TGTGCCAGCAGTGAGCCGACAGGGCCATCCTACGAGCAGTACTTC
>TRBD2|TRBJ2-7|-|TRBV4-3
CASSLTLAGGRRQYF
TGCGCCAGCAGCCTAACACTAGCGGGAGGACGAAGGCAGTACTTC
>TRBD1|TRBJ1-2|-|TRBV28
CASRTLTGGDYGYTF
TGTGCCAGCAGGACACTAACAGGGGGCGACTATGGCTACACCTTC
>TRBD1|TRBJ2-3|-|TRBV6-1
CASIGTASTDTQYF
TGTGCCAGCATAGGGACAGCGAGCACAGATACGCAGTATTTT
>-|TRBJ2-2|many|TRBV18
CASSPGAGANTGELFF
TGTGCCAGCTCACCAGGGGCGGGCGCGAACACCGGGGAGCTGTTTTTT
>-|TRBJ2-5|once|TRBV14
CASSRGGLYQETQYF
TGTGCCAGCAGCCGAGGGGGGCTGTACCAAGAGACCCAGTACTTC
>-|TRBJ1-2|-|TRBV30
CAWSGASDGYTF
TGTGCCTGGAGCGGCGCGAGCGATGGCTACACCTTC
>-|TRBJ1-5|-|TRBV6-5
CASSYDIQLQPQHF
TGTGCCAGCAGTTACGATATCCAACTACAGCCCCAGCATTTT
>-|TRBJ1-1|-|TRBV4-3
CASSHDSQTEAFF
TGCGCCAGCAGCCACGACAGTCAGACTGAAGCTTTCTTT
>TRBD1|TRBJ2-1|-|TRBV30
CAWSVQGDREQFF
TGTGCCTGGAGTGTCCAGGGGGATCGGGAGCAGTTCTTC
>-|TRBJ2-7|-|TRBV7-2
CASSLAQGPYEQYF
TGTGCCAGCAGCTTAGCCCAGGGTCCCTACGAGCAGTACTTC
>-|TRBJ1-4|-|TRBV27
CASSLLGTENEKLFF
TGTGCCAGCAGTCTACTTGGGACGGAGAATGAAAAACTGTTTTTT
>-|TRBJ1-2|-|TRBV10-1
CASSERRGNYGYTF
TGCGCCAGCAGTGAGAGGAGGGGTAACTATGGCTACACCTTC
>-|TRBJ1-1|-|TRBV5-1
CASSPTRNTEAFF
TGCGCCAGCAGCCCAACACGGAACACTGAAGCTTTCTTT
>TRBD1|TRBJ2-2|-|TRBV18
CASSHGQAQNTGELFF
TGTGCCAGCTCACACGGACAGGCCCAGAACACCGGGGAGCTGTTTTTT
>-|TRBJ1-1|-|TRBV23-1
CASSQSRIGTKDTEAFF
TGCGCCAGCAGTCAATCGAGAATAGGAACAAAGGACACTGAAGCTTTCTTT
>TRBD2|TRBJ2-7|-|TRBV5-4
CASSPGGTAYEQYF
TGTGCCAGCAGCCCGGGGGGGACCGCCTACGAGCAGTACTTC